This T cell receptor beta chain was observed in a study of prognosis after radiotherapy for stage I lung cancer. Study background: At a biologically effective dose of at least 100 Gy and in 3 to 5 fractions, SBRT was the radiotherapy delivered.

Germline V gene lookup returns CDR1 SGHTA and CDR2 FQGNSA. The CDR3 contains 16 residues. Remarks on this clonotype: Its antigen is not identified. This sequence may be a read error, since a much larger clone differs from it by one base.

Researchers used two-round multiplex PCR to amplify TCR beta CDR3 starting from genomic DNA. Primers (each specific to one TRBV or TRBJ gene) were used in first-round PCR. TCRdb called the multiplex PCR reads again in MiXCR, with one record for every CDR3 protein. The sample lists fewer than 40,000 distinct CDR3 sequences, roughly a third occurring once. Regarding the study as a whole: Reportedly, the usage of TRBV and TRBJ genes was not the same in patients with and without metastases. In patients receiving stereotactic body radiation therapy, unique TCR clone counts fell afterward, median about 9,200 versus 6,500.

Sequenced here: PBMCs, sampled before or after stereotactic body radiation therapy (not recorded which). The V gene is TRBV7-2, the J gene TRBJ2-2; D possibly corresponds to TRBD1 (7 bases). The receptor's source is a donor aged 50 or older with non-small cell lung cancer. The CDR3, as DNA: TGTGCCAGCAGCTTAGACGGCAGGGGGAACACCGGGGGGCTGTTTTTT. This gives the protein CASSLDGRGNTGGLFF.